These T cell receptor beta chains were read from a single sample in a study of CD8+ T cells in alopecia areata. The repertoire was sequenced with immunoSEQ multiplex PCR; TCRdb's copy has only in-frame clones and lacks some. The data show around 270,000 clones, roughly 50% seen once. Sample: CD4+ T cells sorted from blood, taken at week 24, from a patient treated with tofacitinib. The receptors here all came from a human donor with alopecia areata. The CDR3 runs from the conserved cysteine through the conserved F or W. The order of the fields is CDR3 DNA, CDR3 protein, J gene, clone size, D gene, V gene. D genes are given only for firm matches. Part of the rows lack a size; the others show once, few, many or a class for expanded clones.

DNA: TGTGCCAGCGTTCGGGGGACCCAAGAGACCCAGTACTTC
CDR3: CASVRGTQETQYF
J: TRBJ2-5
size: few
D: .
V: TRBV2

DNA: TGCGCCAGCACTGGGGGGACACGGTACACCTTC
CDR3: CASTGGTRYTF
J: TRBJ1-2
size: .
D: .
V: TRBV23-1

DNA: TGTGCCAGCAGTGAGACCTACGAGCAGTACTTC
CDR3: CASSETYEQYF
J: TRBJ2-7
size: .
D: .
V: TRBV25-1

DNA: TGTGCCAGCAGTAGGACAGGGCTCCCCTCGTCGTACTACGAGCAGTACTTC
CDR3: CASSRTGLPSSYYEQYF
J: TRBJ2-7
size: .
D: TRBD1
V: TRBV27

DNA: TGCGCCAGCAGCTTGGTCGGGGGCACAGAGACCCAGTACTTC
CDR3: CASSLVGGTETQYF
J: TRBJ2-5
size: .
D: .
V: TRBV5-1

DNA: TGTGCCACCAGCAGAGGACAGGGAGGCCACGAGCAGTACTTC
CDR3: CATSRGQGGHEQYF
J: TRBJ2-7
size: few
D: .
V: TRBV15

DNA: TGTGCCAGCAGTGAGAGAGTCGGAGACTCCGAGCAGTACTTC
CDR3: CASSERVGDSEQYF
J: TRBJ2-7
size: few
D: .
V: TRBV2

DNA: TGCGCCAGCAGCCAAGACCAGGCGGTCAACACCGGGGAGCTGTTTTTT
CDR3: CASSQDQAVNTGELFF
J: TRBJ2-2
size: .
D: .
V: TRBV4-3

DNA: TGTGCCAGCAGCCGACCCCAGGGACGGACCACAGATACGCAGTATTTT
CDR3: CASSRPQGRTTDTQYF
J: TRBJ2-3
size: .
D: .
V: TRBV14

DNA: TGTGCCTGGAGTGGAGGATTTGACGGTTCCTACGAGCAGTACTTC
CDR3: CAWSGGFDGSYEQYF
J: TRBJ2-7
size: few
D: .
V: TRBV30